The 3 T cell receptor beta chains reported below all come from one sample, sequenced in a study of cytotoxic CD8 clonotypes in ibrutinib-treated CLL (TCRdb year 2021). The time point label here, explained by the study, means: about 11 months on ibrutinib. Receptor amplification or capture employed the immunoSEQ multiplex PCR assay. This immuneACCESS table, as held by TCRdb, lists in-frame sequences with V and J called but not all clones. Of the missing ones, under half trace to an unresolved V gene in checked studies; the others have no known cause. The sample table records about 140,000 clones; roughly 80% of these occur just once. Less than 30% of the sample goes to the ten largest clones. The input for sequencing was PBMCs, taken after 12 months of ibrutinib treatment. These receptors were obtained from a human donor with chronic lymphocytic leukemia.

V usage is TRBV5-1 and J usage is TRBJ2-7, with D possibly being TRBD2 (5 bases). The length of the CDR3 is 12 residues. The germline V gene encodes CDR1 SGHRS and CDR2 YFSETQ. Trimming stripped 0 bases from V and 5 bases from J, with 6 bases between. The chain's CDR3 is CASSLGGHEQYF. In DNA, the CDR3 is TGCGCCAGCAGCTTGGGAGGGCACGAGCAGTACTTC.

The chain joins TRBV30 to TRBJ2-1; 16 bases agree with TRBD2. CDR3 length: 16 residues. V shed 6 bases and J 9 bases; nucleotides not matched to a gene: 11. CDR1 and CDR2 (germline): GTSNPN, SVGIG (reference sequence). CDR3 bases: TGTGCCTGCCCGGGACTAGCGGGAGGGCCATCGGGTGAGCAGTTCTTC. Its translation: CACPGLAGGPSGEQFF. The full variable domain, rest sourced from reference TRBV30 and TRBJ2-1, is SQTIHQWPATLVQPVGSPLSLECTVEGTSNPNLYWYRQAAGRGLQLLFYSVGIGQISSEVPQNLSASRPQDRQFILSSKKLLLSDSGFYLCACPGLAGGPSGEQFFGPGTRLTVL.

This chain uses TRBV2 with TRBJ1-2, with no clear D. CDR1 SNHLY and CDR2 FYNNEI come from the germline V gene. Between the trimmed V and J ends, which lost 6 bases and 4 bases, there was a span of 18 bases. The CDR3 is 15 amino acids. The CDR3 sequence is CASSPGTGGAYGYTF. The DNA for the CDR3 is TGTGCCAGCAGCCCAGGAACCGGCGGCGCCTATGGCTACACCTTC.